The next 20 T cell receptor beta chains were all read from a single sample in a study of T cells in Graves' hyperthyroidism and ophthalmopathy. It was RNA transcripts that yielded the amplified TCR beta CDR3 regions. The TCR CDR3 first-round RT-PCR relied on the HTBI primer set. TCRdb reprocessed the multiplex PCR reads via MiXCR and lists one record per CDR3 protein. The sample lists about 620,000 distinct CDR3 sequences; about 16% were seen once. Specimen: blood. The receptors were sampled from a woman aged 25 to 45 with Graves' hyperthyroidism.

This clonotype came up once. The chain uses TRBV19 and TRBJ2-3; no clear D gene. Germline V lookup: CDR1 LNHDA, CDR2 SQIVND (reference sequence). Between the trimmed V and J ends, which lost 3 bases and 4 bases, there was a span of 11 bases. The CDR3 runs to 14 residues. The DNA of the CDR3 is TGTGCCAGTAGTATGCGCGACCCGCCAGATACGCAGTATTTT. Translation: CASSMRDPPDTQYF.

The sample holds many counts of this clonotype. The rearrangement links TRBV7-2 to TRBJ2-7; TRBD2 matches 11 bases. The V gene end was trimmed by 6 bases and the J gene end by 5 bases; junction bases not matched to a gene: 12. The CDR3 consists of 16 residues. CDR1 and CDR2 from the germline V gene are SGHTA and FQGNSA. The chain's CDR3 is CASRPGTSGNFHEQYF. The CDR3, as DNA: TGTGCCAGCAGACCCGGGACTAGCGGAAATTTCCACGAGCAGTACTTC.

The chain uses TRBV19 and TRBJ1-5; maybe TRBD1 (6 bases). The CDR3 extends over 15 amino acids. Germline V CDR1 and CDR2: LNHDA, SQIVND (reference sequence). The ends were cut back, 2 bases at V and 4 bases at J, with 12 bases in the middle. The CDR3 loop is CASSILPGANQPQHF. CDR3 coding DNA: TGTGCCAGTAGTATACTCCCAGGGGCGAATCAGCCCCAGCATTTT.

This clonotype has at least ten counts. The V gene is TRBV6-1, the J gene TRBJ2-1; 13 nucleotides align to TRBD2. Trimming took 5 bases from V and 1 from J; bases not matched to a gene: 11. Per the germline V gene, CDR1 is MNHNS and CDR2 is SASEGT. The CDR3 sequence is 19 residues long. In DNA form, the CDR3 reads TGTGCCAGCAGTCCTCGCTACGGGACTAGCGGGGTATCCTACAATGAGCAGTTCTTC. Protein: CASSPRYGTSGVSYNEQFF.

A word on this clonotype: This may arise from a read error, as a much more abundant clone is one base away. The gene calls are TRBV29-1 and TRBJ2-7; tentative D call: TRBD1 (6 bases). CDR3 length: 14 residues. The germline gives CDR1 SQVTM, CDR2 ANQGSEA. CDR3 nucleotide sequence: TGCAGCGTCAAGGGACGGCAGGGGACCCACGAGCAGCACTTC. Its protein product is CSVKGRQGTHEQHF.

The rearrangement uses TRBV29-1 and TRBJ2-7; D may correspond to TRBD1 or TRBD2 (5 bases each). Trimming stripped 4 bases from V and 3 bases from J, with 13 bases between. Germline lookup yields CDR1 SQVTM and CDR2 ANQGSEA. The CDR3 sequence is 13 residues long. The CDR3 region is CSVVRPGRYEQYF. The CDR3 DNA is TGCAGCGTTGTTCGACCGGGGCGCTACGAGCAGTACTTC.

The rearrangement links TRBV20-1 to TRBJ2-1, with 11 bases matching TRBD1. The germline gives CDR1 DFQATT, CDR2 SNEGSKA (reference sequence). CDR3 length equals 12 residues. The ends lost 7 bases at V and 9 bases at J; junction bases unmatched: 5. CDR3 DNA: TGCAGTGTGAGGACAGGGGGCATTGAGCAGTTCTTC. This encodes CSVRTGGIEQFF.

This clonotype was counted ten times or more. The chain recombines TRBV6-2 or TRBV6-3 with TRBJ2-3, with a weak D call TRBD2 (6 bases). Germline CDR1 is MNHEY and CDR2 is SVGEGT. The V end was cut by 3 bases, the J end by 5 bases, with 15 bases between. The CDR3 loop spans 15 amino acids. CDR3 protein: CASSYDSIGGDTQYF. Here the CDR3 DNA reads TGTGCCAGCAGTTATGATAGTATCGGGGGAGATACGCAGTATTTT.

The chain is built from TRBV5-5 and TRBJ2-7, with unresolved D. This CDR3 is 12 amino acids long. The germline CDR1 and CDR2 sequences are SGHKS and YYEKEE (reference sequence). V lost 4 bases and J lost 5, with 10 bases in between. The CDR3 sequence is CASSKWSDEQYF. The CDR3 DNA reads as TGTGCCAGCAGCAAATGGTCCGACGAGCAGTACTTC.

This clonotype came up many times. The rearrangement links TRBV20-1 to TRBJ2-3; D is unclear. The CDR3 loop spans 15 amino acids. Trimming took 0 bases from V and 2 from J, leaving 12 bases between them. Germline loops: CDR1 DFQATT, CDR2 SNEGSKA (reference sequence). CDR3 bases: TGCAGTGCTAGAGACGCCCGAGTTGTCACAGATACGCAGTATTTT. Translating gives CSARDARVVTDTQYF.

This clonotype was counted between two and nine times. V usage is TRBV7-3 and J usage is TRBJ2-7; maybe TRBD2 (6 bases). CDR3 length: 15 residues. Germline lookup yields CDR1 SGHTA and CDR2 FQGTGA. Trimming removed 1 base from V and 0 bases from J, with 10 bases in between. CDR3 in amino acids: CASSLMAGSSYEQYF. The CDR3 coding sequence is TGTGCCAGCAGCTTAATGGCGGGGAGCTCCTACGAGCAGTACTTC.

The CDR3 loop is CASSRRTGVNNEQFF. CDR3 sequence (DNA): TGTGCCAGCAGTCGCCGGACAGGGGTTAACAATGAGCAGTTCTTC. The V gene is TRBV6-5, the J gene TRBJ2-1; 9 bases map to TRBD1. The CDR3 is 15 residues long. CDR1 and CDR2 (germline): MNHEY, SVGAGI. V gave up 5 bases and J gave up 5 bases; unmatched junction bases: 7.

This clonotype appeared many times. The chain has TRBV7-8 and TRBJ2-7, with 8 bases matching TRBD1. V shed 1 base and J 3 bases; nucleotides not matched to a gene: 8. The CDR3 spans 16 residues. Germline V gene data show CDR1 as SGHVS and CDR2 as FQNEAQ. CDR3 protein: CASSLVETGDNYEQYF. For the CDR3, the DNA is TGTGCCAGCAGCTTAGTCGAGACAGGGGACAACTACGAGCAGTACTTC.

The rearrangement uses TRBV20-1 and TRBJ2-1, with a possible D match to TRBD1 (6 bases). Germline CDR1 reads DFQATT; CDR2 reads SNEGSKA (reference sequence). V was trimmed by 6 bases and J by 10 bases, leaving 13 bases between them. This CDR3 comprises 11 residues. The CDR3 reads CSAPIGQEQFF. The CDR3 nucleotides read TGCAGTGCCCCAATTGGACAGGAGCAGTTCTTC.

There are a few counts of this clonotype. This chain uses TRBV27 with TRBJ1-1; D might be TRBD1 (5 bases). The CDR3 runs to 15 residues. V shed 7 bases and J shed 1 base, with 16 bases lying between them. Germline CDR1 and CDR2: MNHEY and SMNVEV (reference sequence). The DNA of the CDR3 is TGTGCCAGCAATACACTCGGGGGGGGGAACACTGAAGCTTTCTTT. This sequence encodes CASNTLGGGNTEAFF.

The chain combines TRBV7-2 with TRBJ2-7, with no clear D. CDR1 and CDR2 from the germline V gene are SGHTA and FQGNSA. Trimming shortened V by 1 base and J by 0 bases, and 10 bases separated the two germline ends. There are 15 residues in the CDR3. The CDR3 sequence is CASSLDGGISYEQYF. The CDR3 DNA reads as TGTGCCAGCAGCTTAGATGGCGGTATCTCCTACGAGCAGTACTTC.

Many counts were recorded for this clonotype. The CDR3 region is CASTQGQAMNTEAFF. The CDR3 DNA reads TGTGCCAGCACCCAGGGACAGGCCATGAACACTGAAGCTTTCTTT. This rearrangement joins TRBV6-1 to TRBJ1-1; 8 bases align to TRBD1. Germline V gene lookup returns CDR1 MNHNS and CDR2 SASEGT. The length of the CDR3 is 15 residues. V lost 7 bases to trimming and J lost 0 bases; unmatched junction nucleotides: 7.

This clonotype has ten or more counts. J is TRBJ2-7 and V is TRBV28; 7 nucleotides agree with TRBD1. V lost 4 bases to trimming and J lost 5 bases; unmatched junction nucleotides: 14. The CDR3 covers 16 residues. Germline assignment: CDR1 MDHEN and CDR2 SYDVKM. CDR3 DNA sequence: TGTGCCAGCAGTTCCCCGCGTAAGGCAGGGGGTGACGAGCAGTACTTC. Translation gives CASSSPRKAGGDEQYF.

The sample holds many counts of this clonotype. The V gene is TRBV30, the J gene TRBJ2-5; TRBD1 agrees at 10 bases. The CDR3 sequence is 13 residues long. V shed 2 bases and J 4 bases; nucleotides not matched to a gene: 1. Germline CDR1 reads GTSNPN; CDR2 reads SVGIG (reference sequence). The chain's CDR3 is CAWSWTGGETQYF. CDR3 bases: TGTGCCTGGAGTTGGACAGGGGGAGAGACCCAGTACTTC. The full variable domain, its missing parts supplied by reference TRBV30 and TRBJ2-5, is SQTIHQWPATLVQPVGSPLSLECTVEGTSNPNLYWYRQAAGRGLQLLFYSVGIGQISSEVPQNLSASRPQDRQFILSSKKLLLSDSGFYLCAWSWTGGETQYFGPGTRLLVL.

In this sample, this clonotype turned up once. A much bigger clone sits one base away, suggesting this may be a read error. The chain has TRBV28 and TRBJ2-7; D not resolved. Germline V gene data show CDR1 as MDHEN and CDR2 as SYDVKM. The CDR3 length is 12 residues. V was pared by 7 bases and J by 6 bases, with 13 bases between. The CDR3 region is CASKTTVCEQYF. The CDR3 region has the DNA TGTGCCAGCAAAACGACGGTCTGCGAGCAGTACTTC.